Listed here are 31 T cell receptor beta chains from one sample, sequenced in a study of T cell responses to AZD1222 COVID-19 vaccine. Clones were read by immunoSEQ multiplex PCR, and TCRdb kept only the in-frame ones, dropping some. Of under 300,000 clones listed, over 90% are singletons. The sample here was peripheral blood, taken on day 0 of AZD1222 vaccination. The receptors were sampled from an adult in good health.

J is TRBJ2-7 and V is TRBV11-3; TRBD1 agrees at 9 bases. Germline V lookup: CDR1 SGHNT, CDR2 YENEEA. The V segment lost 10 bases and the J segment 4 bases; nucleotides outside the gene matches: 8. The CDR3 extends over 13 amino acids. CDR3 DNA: TGTGCCACCGACCGGGACAGGGTATACGAGCAGTACTTC. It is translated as CATDRDRVYEQYF.

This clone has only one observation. CDR3 nucleotides: TGTGCCAGCAGGGGTCCGGGGACAGGGATCTATGGCTACACCTTC. It specifies CASRGPGTGIYGYTF. The rearrangement joins TRBV2 to TRBJ1-2; the match to TRBD1 covers 9 bases. CDR1 and CDR2 from the germline V gene are SNHLY and FYNNEI. The CDR3 loop spans 15 amino acids. V gave up 6 bases and J gave up 4 bases; unmatched junction bases: 9.

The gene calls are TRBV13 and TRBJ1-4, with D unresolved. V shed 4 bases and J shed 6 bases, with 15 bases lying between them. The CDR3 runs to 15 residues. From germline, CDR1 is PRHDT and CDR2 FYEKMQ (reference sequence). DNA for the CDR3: TGTGCCAGCAGCTCTAGTACCAACCTCCATGAAAAACTGTTTTTT. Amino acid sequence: CASSSSTNLHEKLFF.

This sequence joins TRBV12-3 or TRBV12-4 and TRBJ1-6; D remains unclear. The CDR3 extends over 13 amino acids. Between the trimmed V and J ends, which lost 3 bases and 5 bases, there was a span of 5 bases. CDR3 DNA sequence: TGTGCCAGCAGTTTTTCGGATAATTCACCCCTCCACTTT. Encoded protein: CASSFSDNSPLHF.

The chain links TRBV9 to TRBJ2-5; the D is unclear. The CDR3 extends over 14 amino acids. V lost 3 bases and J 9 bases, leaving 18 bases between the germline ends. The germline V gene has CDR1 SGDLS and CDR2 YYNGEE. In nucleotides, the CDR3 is TGTGCCAGCAGCGCCCGGTCTGAGGAATCGGCCCAGTACTTC. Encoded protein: CASSARSEESAQYF.

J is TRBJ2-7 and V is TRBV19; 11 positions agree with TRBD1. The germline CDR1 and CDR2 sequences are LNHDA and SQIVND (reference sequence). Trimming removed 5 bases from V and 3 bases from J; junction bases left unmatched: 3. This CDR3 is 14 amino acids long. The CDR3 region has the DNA TGTGCCAGTAGTTCCGGGACAGGGGGCTACGAGCAGTACTTC. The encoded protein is CASSSGTGGYEQYF.

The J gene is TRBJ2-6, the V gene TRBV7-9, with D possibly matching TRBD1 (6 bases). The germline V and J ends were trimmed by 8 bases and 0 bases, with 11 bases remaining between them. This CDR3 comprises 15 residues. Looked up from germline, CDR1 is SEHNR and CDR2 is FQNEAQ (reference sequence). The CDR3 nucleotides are TGTGCCAGCGGACCACAGGGCTCTGGGGCCAACGTCCTGACTTTC. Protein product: CASGPQGSGANVLTF. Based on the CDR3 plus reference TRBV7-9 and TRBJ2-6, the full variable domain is DTGVSQNPRHKITKRGQNVTFRCDPISEHNRLYWYRQTLGQGPEFLTYFQNEAQLEKSRLLSDRFSAERPKGSFSTLEIQRTEQGDSAMYLCASGPQGSGANVLTFGAGSRLTVL.

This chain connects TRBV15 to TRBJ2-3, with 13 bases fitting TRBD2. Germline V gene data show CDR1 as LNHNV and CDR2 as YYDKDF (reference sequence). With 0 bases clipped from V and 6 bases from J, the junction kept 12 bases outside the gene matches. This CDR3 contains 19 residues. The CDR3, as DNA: TGTGCCACCAGCAGAGAGCTCGGACTAGCGGGGGCCAGGGGGGATACGCAGTATTTT. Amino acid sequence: CATSRELGLAGARGDTQYF.

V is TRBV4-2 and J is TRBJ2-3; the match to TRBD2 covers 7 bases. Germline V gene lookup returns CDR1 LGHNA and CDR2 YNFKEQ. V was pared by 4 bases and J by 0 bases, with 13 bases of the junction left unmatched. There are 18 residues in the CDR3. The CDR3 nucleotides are TGTGCCAGCAGCCCGTCCGGGGCGGGAGTGACTAGCACAGATACGCAGTATTTT. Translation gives CASSPSGAGVTSTDTQYF.

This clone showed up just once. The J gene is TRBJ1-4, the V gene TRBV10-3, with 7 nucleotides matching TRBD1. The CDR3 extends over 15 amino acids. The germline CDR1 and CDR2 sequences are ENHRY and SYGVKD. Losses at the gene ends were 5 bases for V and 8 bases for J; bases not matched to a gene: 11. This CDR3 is CAISMTRGKEEKLFF. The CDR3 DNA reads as TGTGCCATCAGTATGACCAGGGGGAAAGAGGAAAAACTGTTTTTT.

CDR3 in amino acids: CASSLTGELFF. Here the CDR3 DNA reads TGTGCCAGCAGCCTGACCGGGGAGCTGTTTTTT. The chain has TRBV7-9 and TRBJ2-2; the D is unclear. CDR1 and CDR2 (germline): SEHNR, FQNEAQ (reference sequence). Trimming removed 5 bases at V and 5 bases at J, with 3 bases between. The CDR3 sequence is 11 residues long. Full variable domain (missing parts from reference TRBV7-9 and TRBJ2-2): DTGVSQNPRHKITKRGQNVTFRCDPISEHNRLYWYRQTLGQGPEFLTYFQNEAQLEKSRLLSDRFSAERPKGSFSTLEIQRTEQGDSAMYLCASSLTGELFFGEGSRLTVL.

The CDR3 region is CASNGQGAPSEAFF. The CDR3 region has the DNA TGCGCCAGTAACGGGCAGGGGGCGCCTAGTGAAGCTTTCTTT. V usage is TRBV5-1 and J usage is TRBJ1-1; 8 positions match TRBD1. The V gene end was trimmed by 8 bases and the J gene end by 7 bases; junction bases not matched to a gene: 13. Looked up from germline, CDR1 is SGHRS and CDR2 is YFSETQ. This CDR3 is 14 amino acids long.

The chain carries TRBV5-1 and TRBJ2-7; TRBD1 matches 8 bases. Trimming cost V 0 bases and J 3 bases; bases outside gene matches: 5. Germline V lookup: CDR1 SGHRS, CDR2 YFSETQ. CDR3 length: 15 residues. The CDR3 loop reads CASSLAAGGVYEQYF. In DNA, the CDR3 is TGCGCCAGCAGCTTGGCCGCAGGGGGCGTCTACGAGCAGTACTTC.

This CDR3 is CASSHSDGELFF. The CDR3 nucleotides are TGTGCCAGCAGCCACTCCGACGGGGAGCTGTTTTTT. The gene calls are TRBV3-1 (or the pseudogene TRBV3-2) and TRBJ2-2; no reliable D call. V was shortened by 3 bases and J by 7 bases, with 6 bases between the two germline ends. The CDR3 has 12 amino acids. Per germline, CDR1 LGHDT and CDR2 YNNKEL (reference sequence).

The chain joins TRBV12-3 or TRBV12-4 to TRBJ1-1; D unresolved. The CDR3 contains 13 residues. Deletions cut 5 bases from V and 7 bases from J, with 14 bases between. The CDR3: CASSPQLSLEAFF. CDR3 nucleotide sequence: TGTGCCAGCAGTCCCCAACTAAGCCTTGAAGCTTTCTTT.

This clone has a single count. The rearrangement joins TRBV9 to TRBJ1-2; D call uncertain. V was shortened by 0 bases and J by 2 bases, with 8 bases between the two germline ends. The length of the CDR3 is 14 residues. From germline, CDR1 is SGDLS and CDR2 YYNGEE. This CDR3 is CASSVENKNYGYTF. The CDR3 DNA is TGTGCCAGCAGCGTAGAGAACAAAAACTATGGCTACACCTTC.

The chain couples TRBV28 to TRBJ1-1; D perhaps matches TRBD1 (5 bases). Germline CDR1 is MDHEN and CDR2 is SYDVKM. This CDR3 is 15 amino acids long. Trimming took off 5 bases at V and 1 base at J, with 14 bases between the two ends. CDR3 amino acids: CASSPPWDGNTEAFF. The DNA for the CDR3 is TGTGCCAGCAGTCCGCCCTGGGACGGGAACACTGAAGCTTTCTTT. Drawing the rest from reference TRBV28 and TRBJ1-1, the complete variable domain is DVKVTQSSRYLVKRTGEKVFLECVQDMDHENMFWYRQDPGLGLRLIYFSYDVKMKEKGDIPEGYSVSREKKERFSLILESASTNQTSMYLCASSPPWDGNTEAFFGQGTRLTVV.

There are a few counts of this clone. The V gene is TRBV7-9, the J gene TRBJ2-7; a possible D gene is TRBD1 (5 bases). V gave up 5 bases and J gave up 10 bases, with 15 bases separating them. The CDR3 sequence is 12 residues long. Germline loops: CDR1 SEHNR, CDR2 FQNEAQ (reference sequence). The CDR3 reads CASSLDSQPQYF. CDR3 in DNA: TGTGCCAGCAGCCTCGACAGCCAGCCCCAGTACTTC.

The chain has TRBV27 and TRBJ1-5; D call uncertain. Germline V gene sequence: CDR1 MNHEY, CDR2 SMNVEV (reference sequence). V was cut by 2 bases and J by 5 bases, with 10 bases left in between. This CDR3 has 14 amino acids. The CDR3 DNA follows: TGTGCCAGCAGTTTAAGGGCAGACTATCAGCCCCAGCATTTT. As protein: CASSLRADYQPQHF.

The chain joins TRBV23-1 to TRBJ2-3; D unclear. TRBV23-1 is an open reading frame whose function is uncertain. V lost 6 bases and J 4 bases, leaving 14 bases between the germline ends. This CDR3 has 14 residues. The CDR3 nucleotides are TGCGCCAGCAGCCCTGCCCTGCGACCAGATACGCAGTATTTT. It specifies CASSPALRPDTQYF.

The CDR3 sequence: CASRDNSPLHF. The CDR3 nucleotides read TGTGCCAGCAGAGACAATTCACCCCTCCACTTT. The J gene is TRBJ1-6, the V gene TRBV7-9; D call uncertain. Deletions cut 6 bases from V and 7 bases from J, with 4 bases between. The CDR3 runs to 11 residues. Germline V gene data show CDR1 as SEHNR and CDR2 as FQNEAQ (reference sequence).

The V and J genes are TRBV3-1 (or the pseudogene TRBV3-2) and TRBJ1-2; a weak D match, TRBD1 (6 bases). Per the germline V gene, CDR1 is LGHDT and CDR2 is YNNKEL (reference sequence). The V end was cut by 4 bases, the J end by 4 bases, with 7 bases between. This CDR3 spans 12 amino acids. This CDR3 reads CASSPDSYGYTF. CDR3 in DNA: TGTGCCAGCAGCCCGGACAGCTATGGCTACACCTTC.

CDR3 sequence (DNA): TGTGCTTCGATGGACAGGGGGTCCGGGGAGCTGTTTTTT. Translation: CASMDRGSGELFF. This chain joins TRBV6-5 and TRBJ2-2; 10 bases match TRBD1. This CDR3 is 13 amino acids long. Germline V gives CDR1 MNHEY, CDR2 SVGAGI.

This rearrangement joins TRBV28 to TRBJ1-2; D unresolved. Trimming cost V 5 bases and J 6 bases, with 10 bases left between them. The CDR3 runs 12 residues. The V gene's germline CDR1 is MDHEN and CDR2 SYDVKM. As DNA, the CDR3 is TGTGCCAGCAGTCCAGGACCTAATGGCTACACCTTC. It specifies CASSPGPNGYTF.

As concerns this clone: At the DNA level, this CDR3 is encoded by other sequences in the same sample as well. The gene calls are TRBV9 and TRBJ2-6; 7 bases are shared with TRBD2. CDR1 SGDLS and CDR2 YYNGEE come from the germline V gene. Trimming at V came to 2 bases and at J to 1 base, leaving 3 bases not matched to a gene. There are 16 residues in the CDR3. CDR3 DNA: TGTGCCAGCAGCGTGGGACTAACATCTGGGGCCAACGTCCTGACTTTC. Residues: CASSVGLTSGANVLTF.

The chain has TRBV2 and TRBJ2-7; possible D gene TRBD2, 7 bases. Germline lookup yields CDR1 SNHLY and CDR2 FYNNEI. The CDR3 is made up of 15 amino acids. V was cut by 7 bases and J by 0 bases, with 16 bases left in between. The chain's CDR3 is CASTEGGGRSYEQYF. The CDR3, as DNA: TGTGCCAGCACCGAGGGGGGGGGTCGCTCCTACGAGCAGTACTTC.

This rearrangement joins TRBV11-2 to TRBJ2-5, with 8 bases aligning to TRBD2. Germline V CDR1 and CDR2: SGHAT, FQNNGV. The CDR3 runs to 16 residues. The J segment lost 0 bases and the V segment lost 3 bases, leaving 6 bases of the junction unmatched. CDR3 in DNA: TGTGCCAGCAGCTTCTTGGCGGGGGGCAACCAAGAGACCCAGTACTTC. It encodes CASSFLAGGNQETQYF.

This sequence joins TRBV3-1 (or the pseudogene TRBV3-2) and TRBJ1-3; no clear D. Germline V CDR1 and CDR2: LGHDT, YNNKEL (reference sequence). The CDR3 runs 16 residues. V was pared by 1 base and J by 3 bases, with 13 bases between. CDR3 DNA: TGTGCCAGCAGCCAAGCATTACTAACATTTGGAAACACCATATATTTT. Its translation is CASSQALLTFGNTIYF.

Written as DNA, the CDR3 is TGTGCCAGCAGCTTAAGGGAGACCCAGTACTTC. Protein: CASSLRETQYF. J is TRBJ2-5 and V is TRBV11-2; D not certain. This CDR3 contains 11 residues. Looked up from germline, CDR1 is SGHAT and CDR2 is FQNNGV. Trimming pared 2 bases from V and 5 bases from J, leaving 3 bases between.

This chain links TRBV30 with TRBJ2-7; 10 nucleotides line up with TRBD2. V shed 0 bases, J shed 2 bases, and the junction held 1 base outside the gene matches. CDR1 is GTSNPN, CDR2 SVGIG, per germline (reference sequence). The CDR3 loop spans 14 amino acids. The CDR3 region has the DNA TGTGCCTGGAGTGTAGGACTAGCGGCCTACGAGCAGTACTTC. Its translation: CAWSVGLAAYEQYF.

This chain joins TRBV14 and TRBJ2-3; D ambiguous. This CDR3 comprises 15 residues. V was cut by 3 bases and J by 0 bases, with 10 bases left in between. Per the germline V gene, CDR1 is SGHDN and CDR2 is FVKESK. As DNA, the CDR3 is TGTGCCAGCAGCCACCCAAAAGACAGCACAGATACGCAGTATTTT. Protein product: CASSHPKDSTDTQYF.